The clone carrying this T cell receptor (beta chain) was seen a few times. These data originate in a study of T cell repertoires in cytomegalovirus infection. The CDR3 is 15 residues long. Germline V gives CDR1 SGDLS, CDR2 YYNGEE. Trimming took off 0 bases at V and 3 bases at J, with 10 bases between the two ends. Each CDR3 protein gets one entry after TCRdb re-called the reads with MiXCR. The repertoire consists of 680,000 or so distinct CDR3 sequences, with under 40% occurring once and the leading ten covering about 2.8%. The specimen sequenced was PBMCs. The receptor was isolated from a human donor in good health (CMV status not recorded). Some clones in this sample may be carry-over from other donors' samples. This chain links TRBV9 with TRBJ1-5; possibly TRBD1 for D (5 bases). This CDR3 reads CASSVEGDNNQPQHF. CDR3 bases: TGTGCCAGCAGCGTAGAAGGGGATAACAATCAGCCCCAGCATTTT.